These T cell receptor beta chains were read from a single sample in a study of blood T cell repertoires in COVID-19. Assay: immunoSEQ multiplex PCR; the TCRdb copy retains only in-frame clones and omits some. The table has about 180,000 clones, approximately 86% seen once. Sequenced sample: peripheral blood. These receptors came from a woman younger than 45 with active or convalescent COVID-19. Each CDR3 is given with its conserved first and last residue. Expanded clones get a size class; other rows say once, few or many, or leave the size out.

v_gene	abundance	j_gene	CDR3aa
TRBV7-2	NA	TRBJ1-2	CASSLELRGYGYTF
TRBV28	NA	TRBJ2-5	CASSPPGGQETQYF
TRBV5-4	NA	TRBJ1-1	CASSLGQWNTEAFF
TRBV27	NA	TRBJ2-1	CASSFPTGSPGNEQFF
TRBV6-4	NA	TRBJ1-5	CASSLSVNQPQHF
TRBV13	NA	TRBJ2-3	CASSLTRTGLGTDTQYF
TRBV25-1	NA	TRBJ1-5	CASSERGEAQPQHF
TRBV18	NA	TRBJ1-5	CASSPSAGGSNQPQHF
TRBV19	NA	TRBJ2-3	CASSIAQIPTDTQYF
TRBV4-1	NA	TRBJ2-1	CASSQMGLIYNEQFF
TRBV4-2	NA	TRBJ1-5	CASSQGAGSDQPQHF
TRBV11-3	NA	TRBJ2-7	CASSLRDTYEQYF
TRBV19	NA	TRBJ1-3	CASSRNRAGNTIYF
TRBV6-5	NA	TRBJ1-1	CASRDRGHTEAFF
TRBV6-5	NA	TRBJ2-7	CASLPAPAGSYEQYF
TRBV9	few	TRBJ2-3	CASSVAHWDTQYF
TRBV30	NA	TRBJ1-5	CAWSSSGTHNQPQHF
TRBV6-5	NA	TRBJ1-5	CASSPRETSNQPQHF
TRBV28	NA	TRBJ1-1	CASSTRTAGEAFF
TRBV4-1	NA	TRBJ1-4	CASSQDAVLGPELFF